This T cell receptor beta chain was sequenced in a study of shared clonotypes between healthy human individuals. With regard to this clone: Its antigen is unknown.

The CDR3 has 15 residues. Germline-derived CDR1 and CDR2 are SGHVS and FNYEAQ. Germline trimming cut 0 bases from V and 1 base from J; bases unmatched to any gene: 2. Per the original data handling: Quality scores were absent from the junction-only immunoSEQ sequences, so filtering differed. The repertoire was sequenced with immunoSEQ multiplex PCR; TCRdb's copy has only in-frame clones and lacks some. V and J calls plus clone size are reproduced from that table; the DNA served to infer D and trimming. The table includes about 330,000 clones, about 74% detected once. Study-level results: Sorted-subset samples were not fully sequenced, rarefaction indicated.

V is TRBV7-6 and J is TRBJ2-7, with 8 bases that match TRBD2. Source material: memory CD4+ T cells sorted from blood. The subset: CD45RA-negative fraction. This receptor was obtained from a man aged 25 to 40 in good health. The CDR3: CASSLAAGGSYEQYF. The CDR3 DNA is TGTGCCAGCAGCTTAGCTGCGGGGGGATCCTACGAGCAGTACTTC.